The TCR beta chain described here comes from a study of cytomegalovirus exposure and HLA in healthy donors. The study ran its PCR with 60 Vbeta and 13 Jbeta primers. Sequenced by immunoSEQ multiplex PCR; TCRdb stores in-frame clones only, minus some. Among roughly 130,000 clones listed, about 73% were seen once. The germline V gene has CDR1 LGHNA and CDR2 YNFKEQ. CDR3 length equals 15 residues. Unmatched junction bases numbered 5, after V lost 4 bases and J lost 3 bases. The clonotype was recovered from a woman aged 45 to 65 in good health and CMV-seropositive. Sequencing was performed on PBMCs. V is TRBV4-2 and J is TRBJ2-5, with TRBD2 identical over 10 bases. CDR3 amino acids: CASSLSGGTKETQYF. The CDR3 bases are TGTGCCAGCAGCCTTAGCGGGGGGACGAAAGAGACCCAGTACTTC.